The 8 T cell receptor beta chains below all came from one sample that was sequenced in a study of blood T cell repertoires in COVID-19. Measured with immunoSEQ multiplex PCR; TCRdb has only the in-frame clones, and not every one. The data contain roughly 53,000 clones, 65% to 90% of them seen just once; the ten biggest clones take up 25% to 30%. The sample taken for sequencing was peripheral blood. Receptor source: a human donor in a cohort sampled during active COVID-19.

The chain uses TRBV25-1 and TRBJ1-2; D possibly corresponds to TRBD1 (6 bases). Germline V gives CDR1 MGHDK, CDR2 SYGVNS. Trimming pared 4 bases from V and 2 bases from J, leaving 14 bases between. The CDR3 runs to 15 residues. This CDR3 reads CASSGGSGTNYGYTF. CDR3 DNA sequence: TGTGCCAGCAGTGGTGGTTCCGGGACAAACTATGGCTACACCTTC.

This chain connects TRBV7-6 to TRBJ2-2; 8 bases are shared with TRBD1. Trimming took 5 bases from V and 6 from J; bases not matched to a gene: 11. The CDR3 length is 16 residues. CDR1 is SGHVS and CDR2 is FNYEAQ in the germline V gene. This chain's CDR3 is CASSTPVAQGAGELFF. CDR3 DNA: TGTGCCAGCAGCACCCCGGTGGCACAGGGGGCCGGGGAGCTGTTTTTT.

The chain carries TRBV5-1 and TRBJ2-1; TRBD2 aligns across 12 bases. Trimming at V came to 2 bases and at J to 0 bases, leaving 6 bases not matched to a gene. The CDR3 is made up of 18 amino acids. The germline gives CDR1 SGHRS, CDR2 YFSETQ. The CDR3 nucleotides are TGCGCCAGCAGCTTAAGACTAGCGGGAGTCGGCTCCTACAATGAGCAGTTCTTC. It encodes CASSLRLAGVGSYNEQFF.

The V call is TRBV28, the J call TRBJ2-7; 7 bases are a match to TRBD1. With 2 bases clipped from V and 5 bases from J, the junction kept 3 bases outside the gene matches. This CDR3 comprises 13 residues. Germline V gene lookup returns CDR1 MDHEN and CDR2 SYDVKM. CDR3 region: CASSLGGQDEQYF. DNA for the CDR3: TGTGCCAGCAGTTTAGGAGGACAGGACGAGCAGTACTTC.

This chain joins TRBV11-2 and TRBJ1-5; TRBD1 is a possible D gene (5 bases). The V end lost 2 bases, the J end lost 5 bases, and 13 bases lay between the germline ends. Germline V gene lookup returns CDR1 SGHAT and CDR2 FQNNGV. This CDR3 is 15 amino acids long. The CDR3 spells CASSLSGGRYQPQHF. The CDR3 region has the DNA TGTGCCAGCAGCTTATCGGGGGGGAGGTATCAGCCCCAGCATTTT.

V usage is TRBV28 and J usage is TRBJ1-2, with D perhaps matching TRBD1 (5 bases). Germline V lookup: CDR1 MDHEN, CDR2 SYDVKM. The CDR3 totals 15 residues. V lost 4 bases to trimming and J lost 7 bases, with 19 bases between them. The CDR3 DNA follows: TGTGCCAGCAGTTCCCCGGAGGGACGGGCCGGTGGCTACACCTTC. Its translation: CASSSPEGRAGGYTF.

The chain links TRBV28 to TRBJ2-5; no reliable D call. This CDR3 has 13 residues. Germline CDR1 is MDHEN and CDR2 is SYDVKM. Between the trimmed V and J ends, which lost 11 bases and 4 bases, there was a span of 17 bases. The CDR3 DNA sequence: TGTGCCTTACAGTCGGATGTCGGAGAGACCCAGTACTTC. Translating it yields CALQSDVGETQYF.

The V and J genes are TRBV12-5 and TRBJ2-7; 7 bases map to TRBD1. J gave up 4 bases and V 6 bases, and 6 bases lay outside the gene matches. This CDR3 is built from 13 residues. CDR1 and CDR2 (germline): LGHNT, FRNRAP. The chain's CDR3 is CASGRDRYYEQYF. DNA of the CDR3: TGTGCTAGTGGGAGGGACAGATATTACGAGCAGTACTTC.